The 12 T cell receptor beta chains reported below all come from one sample, sequenced in a study of blood T cell repertoires in COVID-19. This table comes from immunoSEQ multiplex PCR, and its TCRdb copy is limited to in-frame clones, with some not included. The sample lists about 350,000 clones; 75% to 90% were seen once. The sequenced sample was peripheral blood. The receptors originated from a woman aged 45-59 years with COVID-19, enrolled during active disease.

This chain connects TRBV7-3 to TRBJ2-1; perhaps TRBD2 as D (6 bases). V was clipped by 4 bases and J by 7 bases, with 11 bases between them. Germline loops: CDR1 SGHTA, CDR2 FQGTGA. The CDR3 covers 13 residues. CDR3 DNA sequence: TGTGCCAGCAGCTCCGGGAGAGCTAATGAGCAGTTCTTC. This codes for CASSSGRANEQFF.

This chain joins TRBV5-1 and TRBJ1-1; a possible D gene is TRBD1 (6 bases). Germline CDR1 and CDR2: SGHRS and YFSETQ. Trimming cost V 0 bases and J 4 bases, with 10 bases left between them. The CDR3 length is 14 residues. CDR3 DNA sequence: TGCGCCAGCAGCTTGGTCTTACAGGGCACTGAAGCTTTCTTT. This sequence encodes CASSLVLQGTEAFF.

The chain is built from TRBV7-2 and TRBJ2-3, with TRBD1 identical over 7 bases. Trimming took 7 bases from V and 3 from J; bases not matched to a gene: 16. CDR1 is SGHTA and CDR2 is FQGNSA in the germline V gene. The CDR3 runs 17 residues. The CDR3 protein is CASKRTHGTAKTDTQYF. The CDR3 nucleotides are TGTGCCAGCAAACGCACCCACGGGACAGCGAAAACAGATACGCAGTATTTT.

This chain joins TRBV5-4 and TRBJ2-5; D may be TRBD1 (6 bases). Trimming left V 0 bases short and J 3 bases short, with 12 bases between. The CDR3 spans 15 residues. Germline-derived CDR1 and CDR2 are SGHNT and YYREEE (reference sequence). CDR3 sequence reads: CASSLAIRQEETQYF. DNA for the CDR3: TGTGCCAGCAGCTTGGCCATTCGACAGGAAGAGACCCAGTACTTC.

The chain carries TRBV29-1 and TRBJ2-7; maybe TRBD1 (7 bases). Trimming removed 0 bases from V and 2 bases from J, with 14 bases in between. CDR1 and CDR2 (germline): SQVTM, ANQGSEA. There are 15 residues in the CDR3. The CDR3 DNA sequence: TGCAGCGTTGAAGATCCGCAGGGGGGCCCCTACGAGCAGTACTTC. Its translation: CSVEDPQGGPYEQYF.

The V and J genes are TRBV5-1 and TRBJ2-1; D is possibly TRBD2 (5 bases). V dropped 1 base and J dropped 1 base, with 9 bases sitting between them. Germline values: CDR1 SGHRS, CDR2 YFSETQ. The CDR3 length is 15 residues. CDR3 in DNA: TGCGCCAGCAGCTTGATCTGGGAGTCCTACAATGAGCAGTTCTTC. Protein: CASSLIWESYNEQFF.

The chain is built from TRBV6-2 or TRBV6-3 and TRBJ1-5; D uncertain. The CDR3 runs 17 residues. Germline-derived CDR1 and CDR2 are MNHEY and SVGEGT. The V gene lost 4 bases and the J gene lost 0 bases, with 16 bases spanning the gap. The CDR3 region is CASSFRMGSYSNQPQHF. The CDR3 DNA reads TGTGCCAGCAGTTTTCGTATGGGCAGCTATAGCAATCAGCCCCAGCATTTT.

The genes are TRBV25-1 and TRBJ1-2; tentatively, D is TRBD1 (5 bases). Germline V gene sequence: CDR1 MGHDK, CDR2 SYGVNS. Trimming stripped 6 bases from V and 7 bases from J, with 15 bases between. The CDR3 loop spans 13 amino acids. DNA of the CDR3: TGTGCCAGCAGCTGGGGAGGGGATGGTGGCTACACCTTC. This translates into CASSWGGDGGYTF.

The chain is built from TRBV29-1 and TRBJ2-1; D is perhaps TRBD1 (6 bases). The CDR3 is 13 amino acids. The V gene's germline CDR1 is SQVTM and CDR2 ANQGSEA. Deletions cut 4 bases from V and 4 bases from J, with 11 bases between. Here the CDR3 DNA reads TGCAGCGTTGGGACAGAAGAATACAATGAGCAGTTCTTC. Translating gives CSVGTEEYNEQFF.

The chain uses TRBV12-3 or TRBV12-4 and TRBJ2-1; a possible D gene is TRBD2 (6 bases). Trimming took off 1 base at V and 9 bases at J, with 10 bases between the two ends. CDR3 length: 13 amino acids. CDR3 DNA: TGTGCCAGCAGTTTAGGGGGAGGACTTGAGCAGTTCTTC. It yields the protein CASSLGGGLEQFF.

The rearrangement joins TRBV19 to TRBJ1-2, with D possibly TRBD1 on 6 matching bases. CDR1 and CDR2 (germline): LNHDA, SQIVND (reference sequence). Trimming removed 3 bases at V and 5 bases at J, with 13 bases between. This CDR3 is built from 14 residues. The CDR3 reads CASSIDRSGYGYTF. The CDR3 DNA follows: TGTGCCAGTAGTATCGACAGGAGTGGTTATGGCTACACCTTC.

This clone appeared once. V gene TRBV5-8 combines with J gene TRBJ2-5, with 9 nucleotides matching TRBD1. Germline assignment: CDR1 SGHTS and CDR2 YDEGEE. The CDR3 covers 15 residues. V shed 2 bases, J shed 2 bases, and the junction held 4 bases outside the gene matches. CDR3 bases: TGTGCCAGCAGCTTCGGGGACAGGGTTCAAGAGACCCAGTACTTC. Translated, it gives CASSFGDRVQETQYF.